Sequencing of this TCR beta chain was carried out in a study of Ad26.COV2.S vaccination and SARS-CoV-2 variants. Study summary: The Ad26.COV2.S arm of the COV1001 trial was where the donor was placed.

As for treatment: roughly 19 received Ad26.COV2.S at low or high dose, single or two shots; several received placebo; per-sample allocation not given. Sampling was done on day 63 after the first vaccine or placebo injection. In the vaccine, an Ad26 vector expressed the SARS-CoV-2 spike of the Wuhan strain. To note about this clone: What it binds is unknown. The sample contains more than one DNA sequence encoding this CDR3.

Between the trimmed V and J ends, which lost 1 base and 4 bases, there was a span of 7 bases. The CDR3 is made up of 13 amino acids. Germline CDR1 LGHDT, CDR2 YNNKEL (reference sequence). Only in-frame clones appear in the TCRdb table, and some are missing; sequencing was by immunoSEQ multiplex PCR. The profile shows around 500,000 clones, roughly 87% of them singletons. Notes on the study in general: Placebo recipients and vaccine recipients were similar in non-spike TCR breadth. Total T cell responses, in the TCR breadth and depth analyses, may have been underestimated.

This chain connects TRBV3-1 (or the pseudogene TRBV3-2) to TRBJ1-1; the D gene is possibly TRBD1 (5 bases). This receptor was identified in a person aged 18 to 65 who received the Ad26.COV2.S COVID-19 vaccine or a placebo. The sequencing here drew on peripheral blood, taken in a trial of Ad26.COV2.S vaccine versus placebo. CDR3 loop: CASSQAGGTEAFF. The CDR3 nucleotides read TGTGCCAGCAGCCAAGCGGGGGGCACTGAAGCTTTCTTT.